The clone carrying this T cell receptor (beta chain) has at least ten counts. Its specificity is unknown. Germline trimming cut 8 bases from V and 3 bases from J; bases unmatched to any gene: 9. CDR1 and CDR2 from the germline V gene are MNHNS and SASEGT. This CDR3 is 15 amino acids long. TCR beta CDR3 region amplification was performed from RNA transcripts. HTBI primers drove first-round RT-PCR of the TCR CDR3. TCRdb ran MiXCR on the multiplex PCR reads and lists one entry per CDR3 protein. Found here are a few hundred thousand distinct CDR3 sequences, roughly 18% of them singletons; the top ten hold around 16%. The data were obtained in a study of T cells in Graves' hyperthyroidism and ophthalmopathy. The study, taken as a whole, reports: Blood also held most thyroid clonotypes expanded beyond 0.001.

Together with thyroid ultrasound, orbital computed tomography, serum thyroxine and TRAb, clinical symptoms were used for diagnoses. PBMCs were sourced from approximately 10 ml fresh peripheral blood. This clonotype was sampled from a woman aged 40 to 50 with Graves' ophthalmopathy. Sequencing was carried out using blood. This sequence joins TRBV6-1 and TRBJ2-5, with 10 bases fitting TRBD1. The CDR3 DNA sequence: TGTGCCAGCTACGCCCGGGACAGGGGTAAAGAGACCCAGTACTTC. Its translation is CASYARDRGKETQYF.